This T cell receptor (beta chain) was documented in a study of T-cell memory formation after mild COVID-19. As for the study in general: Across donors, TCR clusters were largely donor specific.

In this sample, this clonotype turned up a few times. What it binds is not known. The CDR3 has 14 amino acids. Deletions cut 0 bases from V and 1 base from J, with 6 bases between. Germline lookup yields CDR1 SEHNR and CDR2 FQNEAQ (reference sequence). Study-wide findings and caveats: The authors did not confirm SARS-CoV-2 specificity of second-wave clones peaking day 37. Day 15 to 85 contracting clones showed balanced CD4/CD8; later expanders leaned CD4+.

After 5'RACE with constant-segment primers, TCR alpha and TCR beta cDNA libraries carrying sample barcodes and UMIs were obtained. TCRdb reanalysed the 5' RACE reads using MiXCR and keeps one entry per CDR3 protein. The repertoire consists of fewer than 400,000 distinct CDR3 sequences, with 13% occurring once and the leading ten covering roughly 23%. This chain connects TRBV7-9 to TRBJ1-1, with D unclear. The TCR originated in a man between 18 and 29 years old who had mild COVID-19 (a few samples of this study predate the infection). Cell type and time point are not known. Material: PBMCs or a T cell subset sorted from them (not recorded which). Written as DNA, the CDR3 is TGTGCCAGCAGCTTAGCTTCAGGGAACACTGAAGCTTTCTTT. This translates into CASSLASGNTEAFF.